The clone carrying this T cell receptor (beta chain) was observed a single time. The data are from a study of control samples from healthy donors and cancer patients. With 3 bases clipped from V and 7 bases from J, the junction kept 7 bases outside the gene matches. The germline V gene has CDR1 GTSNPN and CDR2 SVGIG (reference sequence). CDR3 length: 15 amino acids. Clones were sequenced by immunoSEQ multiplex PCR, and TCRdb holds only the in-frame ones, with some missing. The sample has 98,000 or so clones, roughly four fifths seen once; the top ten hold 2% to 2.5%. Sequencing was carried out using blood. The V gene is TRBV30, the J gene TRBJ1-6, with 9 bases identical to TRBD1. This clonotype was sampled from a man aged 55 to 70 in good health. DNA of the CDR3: TGTGCCTGGAGACGGGACAGGGAAAGGAATTCACCCCTCCACTTT. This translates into CAWRRDRERNSPLHF.